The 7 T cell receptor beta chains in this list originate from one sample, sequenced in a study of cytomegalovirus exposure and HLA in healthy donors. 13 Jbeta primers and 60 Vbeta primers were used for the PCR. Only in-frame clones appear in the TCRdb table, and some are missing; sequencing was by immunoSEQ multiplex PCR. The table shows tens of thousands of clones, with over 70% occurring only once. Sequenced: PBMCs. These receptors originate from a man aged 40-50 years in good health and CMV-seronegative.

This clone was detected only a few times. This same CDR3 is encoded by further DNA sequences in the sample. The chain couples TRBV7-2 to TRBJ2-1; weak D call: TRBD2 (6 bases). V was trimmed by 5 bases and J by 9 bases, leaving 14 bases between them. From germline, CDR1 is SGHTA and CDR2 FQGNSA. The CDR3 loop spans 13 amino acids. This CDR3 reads CASSPGRGGEQFF. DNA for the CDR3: TGTGCCAGCAGCCCCGGGCGGGGCGGTGAGCAGTTCTTC.

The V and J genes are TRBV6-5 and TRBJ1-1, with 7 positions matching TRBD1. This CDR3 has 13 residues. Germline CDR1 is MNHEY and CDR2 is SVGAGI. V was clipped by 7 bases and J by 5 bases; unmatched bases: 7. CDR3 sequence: CASTATGRTEAFF. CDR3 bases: TGTGCCAGCACCGCGACAGGGAGGACTGAAGCTTTCTTT.

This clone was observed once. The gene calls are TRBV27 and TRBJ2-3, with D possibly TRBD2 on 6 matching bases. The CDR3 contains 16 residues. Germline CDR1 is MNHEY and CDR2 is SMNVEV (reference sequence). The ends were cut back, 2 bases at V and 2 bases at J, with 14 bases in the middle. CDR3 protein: CASSLAGSTVTDTQYF. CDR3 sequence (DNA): TGTGCCAGCAGTTTAGCGGGATCCACTGTCACAGATACGCAGTATTTT.

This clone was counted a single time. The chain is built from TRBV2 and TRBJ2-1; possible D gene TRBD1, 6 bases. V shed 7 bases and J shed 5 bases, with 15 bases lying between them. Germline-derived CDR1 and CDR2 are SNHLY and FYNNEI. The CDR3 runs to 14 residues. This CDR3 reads CASTLDSYDNEQFF. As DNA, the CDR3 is TGTGCCAGCACCTTGGACAGCTACGACAATGAGCAGTTCTTC.

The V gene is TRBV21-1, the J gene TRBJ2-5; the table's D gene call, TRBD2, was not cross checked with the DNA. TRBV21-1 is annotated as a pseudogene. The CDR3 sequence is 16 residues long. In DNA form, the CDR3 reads TGTGCCAGCAGCAAAGCGCGGAGTTCGAGGAAAGAGACCCAGTACTTC. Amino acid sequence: CASSKARSSRKETQYF.

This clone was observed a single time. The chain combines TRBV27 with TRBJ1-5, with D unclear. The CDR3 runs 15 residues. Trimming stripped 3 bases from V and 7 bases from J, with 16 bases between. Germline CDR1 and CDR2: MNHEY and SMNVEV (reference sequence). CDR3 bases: TGTGCCAGCAGTTTCGCAGGCGGGGTAGGACAGCCCCAGCATTTT. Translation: CASSFAGGVGQPQHF.

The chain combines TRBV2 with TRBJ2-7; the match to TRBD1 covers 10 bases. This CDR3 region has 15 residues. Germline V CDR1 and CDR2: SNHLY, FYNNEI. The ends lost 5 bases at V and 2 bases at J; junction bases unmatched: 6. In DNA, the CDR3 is TGTGCCAGCAGTTGGCCAGGACAGGGGGCCTACGAGCAGTACTTC. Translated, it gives CASSWPGQGAYEQYF.